These 32 T cell receptor beta chains were sequenced from one sample in a study of cytomegalovirus exposure and HLA in healthy donors. This table comes from immunoSEQ multiplex PCR, and its TCRdb copy is limited to in-frame clones, with some not included. The sample holds some 120,000 clones, more than 70% seen once. Sequences were obtained from PBMCs. The receptors shown here come from a young man in good health and CMV-seronegative.

V and J are TRBV30 and TRBJ1-4; D gene ambiguous. The CDR3 is 15 amino acids. V was cut by 2 bases and J by 5 bases, with 15 bases left in between. Per the germline V gene, CDR1 is GTSNPN and CDR2 is SVGIG (reference sequence). The chain's CDR3 is CAWSKPGLVNEKLFF. In DNA, the CDR3 is TGTGCCTGGAGTAAACCGGGTCTAGTCAATGAAAAACTGTTTTTT.

This chain connects TRBV9 to TRBJ2-7, with a possible D match to TRBD2 (6 bases). Germline V CDR1 and CDR2: SGDLS, YYNGEE. The CDR3 is 14 residues long. Trimming removed 3 bases at V and 7 bases at J, with 17 bases between. The CDR3 coding sequence is TGTGCCAGCAGCGACCCGGGACTGACAACAGAGCAGTACTTC. It yields the protein CASSDPGLTTEQYF. Variable domain in full (rest from reference TRBV9 and TRBJ2-7): DSGVTQTPKHLITATGQRVTLRCSPRSGDLSVYWYQQSLDQGLQFLIQYYNGEERAKGNILERFSAQQFPDLHSELNLSSLELGDSALYFCASSDPGLTTEQYFGPGTRLTVT.

V is TRBV4-1 and J is TRBJ2-2, with 7 bases aligning to TRBD1. With V trimmed by 7 bases and J by 1 base, 6 bases remained unmatched. Germline values: CDR1 MGHRA, CDR2 YSYEKL. The CDR3 is made up of 15 amino acids. For the CDR3, the DNA is TGCGCCAGCACCCCCGGGACAGTGAACACCGGGGAGCTGTTTTTT. Amino acids: CASTPGTVNTGELFF.

This chain links TRBV7-2 with TRBJ1-1, with TRBD1 as a possible D gene (6 bases). The V end lost 1 base, the J end lost 1 base, and 10 bases lay between the germline ends. Germline CDR1 SGHTA, CDR2 FQGNSA. The CDR3 runs 15 residues. The CDR3 loop reads CASSLGSTGNTEAFF. The CDR3 DNA follows: TGTGCCAGCAGCTTAGGGTCGACAGGGAACACTGAAGCTTTCTTT.

V and J are TRBV9 and TRBJ2-1; 12 bases match TRBD2. The length of the CDR3 is 15 residues. J gave up 9 bases and V 6 bases, and 10 bases lay outside the gene matches. From germline, CDR1 is SGDLS and CDR2 YYNGEE. The CDR3 spells CASTRLTSGSTEQFF. In nucleotides, the CDR3 is TGTGCCAGCACCCGACTGACTAGCGGGAGTACTGAGCAGTTCTTC.

The rearrangement uses TRBV7-8 and TRBJ1-1; no clear D. This CDR3 region has 13 residues. Trimming took 4 bases from V and 5 from J, leaving 11 bases between them. From germline, CDR1 is SGHVS and CDR2 FQNEAQ. The CDR3 is CASSWGGITEAFF. The CDR3, as DNA: TGTGCCAGCAGCTGGGGAGGTATAACTGAAGCTTTCTTT.

This clone was seen a single time. DNA for the CDR3: TGTGCCACCAGAAGGACAGGGAACACTGAAGCTTTCTTT. Protein: CATRRTGNTEAFF. The chain employs TRBV15 and TRBJ1-1; 7 bases align to TRBD1. J was trimmed by 1 base and V by 6 bases; bases with no gene match: 2. Germline V CDR1 and CDR2: LNHNV, YYDKDF (reference sequence). The CDR3 runs to 13 residues.

J is TRBJ1-3 and V is TRBV10-3; D remains unclear. CDR1 ENHRY and CDR2 SYGVKD come from the germline V gene. CDR3 length: 16 amino acids. The ends were cut back, 4 bases at V and 1 base at J, with 14 bases in the middle. CDR3 bases: TGTGCCATCAGTGTCGGGAACGCCCTTTCTGGAAACACCATATATTTT. It yields the protein CAISVGNALSGNTIYF.

The rearrangement links TRBV27 to TRBJ1-5; D gene ambiguous. CDR3 length equals 12 residues. Trimming stripped 5 bases from V and 3 bases from J, with 5 bases between. The V gene's germline CDR1 is MNHEY and CDR2 SMNVEV (reference sequence). In DNA, the CDR3 is TGTGCCAGCAGTCCAATCAATCAGCCCCAGCATTTT. It specifies CASSPINQPQHF.

The table lists this clone with a count of one. The V and J genes are TRBV5-8 and TRBJ1-2; TRBD1 is a possible D gene (6 bases). V was pared by 0 bases and J by 3 bases, with 9 bases between. The CDR3 extends over 14 amino acids. From germline, CDR1 is SGHTS and CDR2 YDEGEE. CDR3 sequence (DNA): TGTGCCAGCAGCTTGGCAGGGGCCTACTATGGCTACACCTTC. Translating gives CASSLAGAYYGYTF.

The rearrangement links TRBV30 to TRBJ1-3; a weak D match, TRBD1 (6 bases). Germline values: CDR1 GTSNPN, CDR2 SVGIG (reference sequence). Trimming took 3 bases from V and 8 from J, leaving 11 bases between them. This CDR3 has 12 amino acids. CDR3 loop: CAWRRAGDTIYF. CDR3 bases: TGTGCCTGGAGGAGGGCAGGGGACACCATATATTTT.

J is TRBJ1-2 and V is TRBV2; D is possibly TRBD1 (6 bases). Germline values: CDR1 SNHLY, CDR2 FYNNEI. Trimming left V 3 bases short and J 5 bases short, with 13 bases between. The CDR3 spans 14 residues. The CDR3 protein is CASSDSGVVYGYTF. The CDR3 DNA sequence: TGTGCCAGCAGTGACTCAGGGGTGGTATATGGCTACACCTTC.

This clone was observed once. The V and J genes are TRBV18 and TRBJ2-3, with 12 bases fitting TRBD2. The germline V gene encodes CDR1 KGHSH and CDR2 LQKENI. The length of the CDR3 is 18 residues. V lost 0 bases, J lost 1 base, and 5 bases stayed unmatched. The CDR3 DNA sequence: TGTGCCAGCTCACCACCGCTAGCGGGAGGGATGGGCACAGATACGCAGTATTTT. Residues: CASSPPLAGGMGTDTQYF.

The chain employs TRBV5-6 and TRBJ2-7; 11 nucleotides align to TRBD1. CDR3 length: 15 amino acids. Germline CDR1 reads SGHDT; CDR2 reads YYEEEE. Germline trimming cut 2 bases from V and 2 bases from J; bases unmatched to any gene: 3. For the CDR3, the DNA is TGTGCCAGCAGCTTAGGGACAGGGGGTCCCTACGAGCAGTACTTC. Amino acid sequence: CASSLGTGGPYEQYF.

The V and J genes are TRBV10-3 and TRBJ2-1; 12 nucleotides agree with TRBD2. This CDR3 comprises 15 residues. Germline CDR1 ENHRY, CDR2 SYGVKD. The ends lost 10 bases at V and 0 bases at J; junction bases unmatched: 4. DNA for the CDR3: TGTGCCACCGCGACTAGCGGGAGCTCCTACAATGAGCAGTTCTTC. Translating gives CATATSGSSYNEQFF.

The chain employs TRBV4-2 and TRBJ2-7; TRBD2 aligns across 10 bases. The germline CDR1 and CDR2 sequences are LGHNA and YNFKEQ. The CDR3 loop spans 16 amino acids. Unmatched junction bases numbered 6, after V lost 4 bases and J lost 0 bases. The CDR3 nucleotides are TGTGCCAGCAGCCCCCGCACTAGCGGGAACTCCTACGAGCAGTACTTC. Translated: CASSPRTSGNSYEQYF.

The chain combines TRBV2 with TRBJ2-2; no reliable D call. From germline, CDR1 is SNHLY and CDR2 FYNNEI. The CDR3 sequence is 14 residues long. With 6 bases removed from V and 5 bases from J, the gap between germline ends came to 13 bases. The CDR3 DNA is TGTGCCAGCAGCCCCAACTGGTTTACCGGGGAGCTGTTTTTT. This sequence encodes CASSPNWFTGELFF.

The rearrangement joins TRBV19 to TRBJ1-4, with 7 positions matching TRBD1. The V segment lost 6 bases and the J segment 5 bases; nucleotides outside the gene matches: 9. This CDR3 region has 15 residues. Germline V lookup: CDR1 LNHDA, CDR2 SQIVND (reference sequence). The CDR3 bases are TGTGCCAGTAGCGCCTTGGACAGGCGGAATGAAAAACTGTTTTTT. Protein product: CASSALDRRNEKLFF.

This clone has a single count. The chain recombines TRBV7-2 with TRBJ2-5; the match to TRBD2 covers 8 bases. The CDR3 is 16 amino acids. Unmatched junction bases numbered 16, after V lost 8 bases and J lost 5 bases. Germline V gene sequence: CDR1 SGHTA, CDR2 FQGNSA. In DNA form, the CDR3 reads TGTGCCAGCCTCCCCGTCGGGAGGGGCCTAAGGGAGACCCAGTACTTC. It is translated as CASLPVGRGLRETQYF. The whole variable domain, filled in from reference TRBV7-2 and TRBJ2-5, reads GAGVSQSPSNKVTEKGKDVELRCDPISGHTALYWYRQSLGQGLEFLIYFQGNSAPDKSGLPSDRFSAERTGGSVSTLTIQRTQQEDSAVYLCASLPVGRGLRETQYFGPGTRLLVL.

CDR3 loop: CASSEGDEQYF. CDR3 bases: TGTGCCAGCAGCGAAGGGGACGAGCAGTACTTC. This rearrangement joins TRBV7-9 to TRBJ2-7, with D perhaps TRBD1 (5 bases). The ends were cut back, 5 bases at V and 5 bases at J, with 7 bases in the middle. The V gene's germline CDR1 is SEHNR and CDR2 FQNEAQ (reference sequence). The CDR3 extends over 11 amino acids.

The V call is TRBV6-1, the J call TRBJ2-7; no clear D gene. The CDR3 sequence is 12 residues long. CDR1 is MNHNS and CDR2 is SASEGT in the germline V gene. Trimming pared 9 bases from V and 4 bases from J, leaving 13 bases between. The CDR3 coding sequence is TGTGCCAGTTTTACAGAGACGTACGAGCAGTACTTC. It is translated as CASFTETYEQYF.

The chain links TRBV21-1 to TRBJ2-1; the table calls TRBD1, which could not be checked here. TRBV21-1 is listed as a pseudogene. The CDR3 spans 18 residues. The chain's CDR3 is CASSKGRYRTSRYNEQFF. CDR3 DNA: TGTGCCAGCAGCAAAGGAAGGTACAGGACATCTCGATACAATGAGCAGTTCTTC.

The rearrangement links TRBV30 to TRBJ1-1; no definite D call. From germline, CDR1 is GTSNPN and CDR2 SVGIG (reference sequence). CDR3 size: 11 residues. CDR3 DNA sequence: TGTGCATCTGGGGAGGCCACTGAAGCTTTCTTT. Its protein product is CASGEATEAFF. The whole variable domain, remainder taken from reference TRBV30 and TRBJ1-1, is SQTIHQWPATLVQPVGSPLSLECTVEGTSNPNLYWYRQAAGRGLQLLFYSVGIGQISSEVPQNLSASRPQDRQFILSSKKLLLSDSGFYLCASGEATEAFFGQGTRLTVV.

The chain uses TRBV18 and TRBJ2-1; TRBD2 matches at 10 bases. This CDR3 spans 15 amino acids. V trimming: 3 bases; J trimming: 4 bases; junction bases outside the gene matches: 3. Germline loops: CDR1 KGHSH, CDR2 LQKENI. The DNA of the CDR3 is TGTGCCAGCTCACCCCTAGCGGGGGAGTACAATGAGCAGTTCTTC. This encodes CASSPLAGEYNEQFF.

The chain has TRBV21-1 and TRBJ2-3; the table's D gene call, TRBD2, was not cross checked with the DNA. TRBV21-1 is noted as a pseudogene. The CDR3 is 14 residues long. As DNA, the CDR3 is TGTGCCAGCCCACTAGCGCGAAGTCCAGATACGCAGTATTTT. Amino acids: CASPLARSPDTQYF.

The CDR3 here is CSVEALAGSTDTQYF. CDR3 bases: TGCAGCGTTGAAGCCCTAGCGGGGAGCACAGATACGCAGTATTTT. The chain carries TRBV29-1 and TRBJ2-3, with 9 bases aligning to TRBD2. This CDR3 contains 15 residues. Germline V CDR1 and CDR2: SQVTM, ANQGSEA. J was trimmed by 0 bases and V by 1 base; bases with no gene match: 2.

The CDR3 DNA sequence: TGTGCCAGCAGCGTAGAGGGGGCGTCCCTGGCCGGGGAGCTGTTTTTT. Residues: CASSVEGASLAGELFF. This chain connects TRBV9 to TRBJ2-2, with TRBD1 matching 7 bases. Losses at the gene ends were 0 bases for V and 6 bases for J; bases not matched to a gene: 8. CDR1 is SGDLS, CDR2 YYNGEE, per germline. The length of the CDR3 is 16 residues. The full variable domain, in which reference TRBV9 and TRBJ2-2 provide the parts outside the CDR3, is DSGVTQTPKHLITATGQRVTLRCSPRSGDLSVYWYQQSLDQGLQFLIQYYNGEERAKGNILERFSAQQFPDLHSELNLSSLELGDSALYFCASSVEGASLAGELFFGEGSRLTVL.

The count of this clone is one. V gene TRBV7-9 combines with J gene TRBJ1-1, with D hard to call. Per germline, CDR1 SEHNR and CDR2 FQNEAQ (reference sequence). The CDR3 loop spans 10 amino acids. The V gene lost 10 bases and the J gene lost 4 bases, with 7 bases spanning the gap. DNA for the CDR3: TGTGCCACCCTACTCACTGAAGCTTTCTTT. Protein product: CATLLTEAFF.

The chain recombines TRBV6-5 with TRBJ2-1; 7 nucleotides line up with TRBD2. CDR3 size: 15 residues. Germline CDR1 is MNHEY and CDR2 is SVGAGI. The V segment lost 6 bases and the J segment 6 bases; nucleotides outside the gene matches: 11. In nucleotides, the CDR3 is TGTGCCAGCAGGACCCGGCGGGAGTCGGGCAATGAGCAGTTCTTC. The encoded protein is CASRTRRESGNEQFF.

This chain connects TRBV6-6 to TRBJ1-5; a weak D match, TRBD1 (6 bases). The CDR3 length is 16 residues. V was pared by 5 bases and J by 0 bases, with 14 bases between. CDR1 and CDR2 (germline): MNHNY, SVGAGI (reference sequence). CDR3 amino acids: CASSHTGLYSNQPQHF. CDR3 nucleotides: TGTGCCAGCAGTCATACAGGGCTCTATAGCAATCAGCCCCAGCATTTT.

This clone has just a few counts. This rearrangement joins TRBV12-5 to TRBJ1-2, with a weak D call TRBD1 (6 bases). Deletions cut 5 bases from V and 9 bases from J, with 10 bases between. Germline values: CDR1 LGHNT, CDR2 FRNRAP. The CDR3 sequence is 11 residues long. CDR3 in DNA: TGTGCTAGTGGTCCCGGGACAAGCTACACCTTC. It encodes CASGPGTSYTF.

In this sample, this clone turned up a few times. V is TRBV10-3 and J is TRBJ1-5; tentative D call: TRBD1 (5 bases). The CDR3 is made up of 13 amino acids. In germline, CDR1 is ENHRY, CDR2 SYGVKD. Trimming left V 4 bases short and J 3 bases short, with 7 bases between. CDR3: CAISGQLNQPQHF. CDR3 DNA sequence: TGTGCCATCAGTGGACAGCTCAATCAGCCCCAGCATTTT.